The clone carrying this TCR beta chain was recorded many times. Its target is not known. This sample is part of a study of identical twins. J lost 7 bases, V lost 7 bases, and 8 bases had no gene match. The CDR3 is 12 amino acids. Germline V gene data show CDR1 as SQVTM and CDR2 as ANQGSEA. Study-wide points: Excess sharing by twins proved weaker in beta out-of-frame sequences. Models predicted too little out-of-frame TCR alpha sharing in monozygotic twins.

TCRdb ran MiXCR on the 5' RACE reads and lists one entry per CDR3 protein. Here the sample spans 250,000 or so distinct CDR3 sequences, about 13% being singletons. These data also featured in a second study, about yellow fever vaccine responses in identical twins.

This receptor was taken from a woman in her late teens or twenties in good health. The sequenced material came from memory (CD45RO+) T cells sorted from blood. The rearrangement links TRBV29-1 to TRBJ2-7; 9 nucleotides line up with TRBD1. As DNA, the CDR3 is TGCAGCGGAGGGACAGGGATCGGAGAGCAGTACTTC. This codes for CSGGTGIGEQYF.